These T cell receptor beta chains were read from a single sample in a study of OX40 agonist ivuxolimab in advanced cancers. The data were produced by immunoSEQ multiplex PCR, yet TCRdb's version contains in-frame clones alone and is incomplete. The repertoire includes tens of thousands of clones, roughly nine tenths of them detected once, and roughly 0.33% sits in the top ten. The sequenced sample was CD4+ or CD8+ T cells sorted from blood, obtained in a trial of the OX40 agonist ivuxolimab. These receptors all come from an adult with an advanced solid tumor such as melanoma, head and neck, liver or kidney cancer. Both conserved end residues are part of each CDR3. Fields, in order: CDR3 protein, CDR3 DNA, V gene, J gene, D gene, clone size. D genes are given only for firm matches. Only part of the rows carry a size: once, few, many, or a class if the clone is expanded.

CASSAGLARSREQYF	TGTGCCAGCAGCGCGGGACTAGCGAGAAGTCGGGAGCAGTACTTC	TRBV9	TRBJ2-7	TRBD2	.
CASSSIAGGRTGELFF	TGTGCCAGCAGTTCCATAGCGGGAGGCCGCACCGGGGAGCTGTTTTTT	TRBV28	TRBJ2-2	TRBD2	.
CASGIRDRAAYEQYF	TGTGCCAGCGGGATCAGGGACAGGGCCGCCTACGAGCAGTACTTC	TRBV27	TRBJ2-7	TRBD1	.
CASSVGGRSTDTQYF	TGTGCCAGCAGCGTAGGCGGGAGGAGCACAGATACGCAGTATTTT	TRBV9	TRBJ2-3	TRBD2	.
CASSLALLSRALSSGNTIYF	TGTGCCAGCAGCTTAGCCTTACTAAGCAGGGCCCTAAGCTCTGGAAACACCATATATTTT	TRBV7-2	TRBJ1-3	.	.
CASSETSGRANEQFF	TGTGCCAGCAGTGAGACTAGCGGGAGGGCCAATGAGCAGTTCTTC	TRBV25-1	TRBJ2-1	TRBD2	.
CASSTRQPSETQYF	TGTGCCAGCAGCACCCGACAGCCCAGTGAGACCCAGTACTTC	TRBV7-9	TRBJ2-5	.	.
CASKGTAHEQYF	TGTGCCAGCAAAGGGACAGCGCACGAGCAGTACTTC	TRBV25-1	TRBJ2-7	TRBD1	.
CAIQPTGGSYEQYF	TGTGCCATCCAGCCAACGGGGGGCTCCTACGAGCAGTACTTC	TRBV10-3	TRBJ2-7	TRBD2	.
CASSQGGANGYTF	TGTGCCAGCAGCCAGGGGGGGGCCAATGGCTACACCTTC	TRBV4-2	TRBJ1-2	.	.
CASSQEDRVYNEQFF	TGTGCCAGCAGCCAAGAGGACCGGGTCTACAATGAGCAGTTCTTC	TRBV4-2	TRBJ2-1	.	.
CASSTRDRDEKLFF	TGTGCCAGTAGTACCCGGGACAGGGATGAAAAACTGTTTTTT	TRBV19	TRBJ1-4	TRBD1	.
CASSLAGLGNNEQFF	TGTGCCAGCAGCTTAGCGGGACTAGGGAACAATGAGCAGTTCTTC	TRBV7-9	TRBJ2-1	TRBD2	.
CASSNPEGGEGYGYTF	TGTGCCAGCAGCAACCCGGAGGGGGGGGAGGGCTATGGCTACACCTTC	TRBV5-4	TRBJ1-2	.	.
CAWATRTSAVNSNQPQHF	TGTGCCTGGGCGACAAGGACCTCCGCCGTTAATAGCAATCAGCCCCAGCATTTT	TRBV30	TRBJ1-5	.	.
CASSEASEAFF	TGTGCCAGCAGTGAGGCATCAGAAGCTTTCTTT	TRBV2	TRBJ1-1	.	.
CASSSGLAGRTDTQYF	TGTGCCAGCAGCTCGGGACTAGCGGGGCGCACAGATACGCAGTATTTT	TRBV7-8	TRBJ2-3	TRBD2	.
CASSQDTSSYEQYF	TGTGCCAGCAGTCAGGATACTTCTTCCTACGAGCAGTACTTC	TRBV6-6	TRBJ2-7	.	.
CASSVARGTSGIDNEQFF	TGTGCCAGCAGCGTAGCTCGGGGGACTAGCGGGATTGACAATGAGCAGTTCTTC	TRBV9	TRBJ2-1	TRBD2	once
CASSWGSVDTEAFF	TGCGCCAGCAGCTGGGGGAGCGTGGACACTGAAGCTTTCTTT	TRBV5-1	TRBJ1-1	.	.
CASSLPGQGGNEQYF	TGTGCCAGTAGTCTCCCGGGACAGGGGGGCAACGAGCAGTACTTC	TRBV19	TRBJ2-7	TRBD1	.
CASSTGDSVEKLFF	TGTGCCAGCAGCACCGGGGACTCGGTCGAAAAACTGTTTTTT	TRBV7-2	TRBJ1-4	.	.
CASSQDRVGEQFF	TGTGCCAGCAGCCAGGACAGGGTCGGTGAGCAGTTCTTC	TRBV4-2	TRBJ2-1	TRBD1	.
CASSLDGNTIYF	TGTGCCAGCAGCTTGGATGGAAACACCATATATTTT	TRBV5-4	TRBJ1-3	.	.
CASSYVGQEDTGELFF	TGTGCCAGCAGTTACGTGGGACAGGAGGACACCGGGGAGCTGTTTTTT	TRBV6-5	TRBJ2-2	TRBD1	.
CASSPQGTDLYEQYF	TGTGCCAGCAGCCCTCAGGGGACGGACCTCTACGAGCAGTACTTC	TRBV9	TRBJ2-7	.	.
CASSGTEQYF	TGTGCCAGCAGTGGAACCGAGCAGTACTTC	TRBV28	TRBJ2-7	.	once
CASSGEAKNIQYF	TGTGCCAGTAGCGGGGAAGCCAAAAACATTCAGTACTTC	TRBV6-5	TRBJ2-4	TRBD2	.
CASSLDTSTDTQYF	TGTGCCAGCAGTTTGGATACTAGCACAGATACGCAGTATTTT	TRBV7-9	TRBJ2-3	.	.
CASSLGGTSVTNEQFF	TGTGCCAGCAGCTTGGGGGGGACTAGCGTAACCAATGAGCAGTTCTTC	TRBV5-4	TRBJ2-1	TRBD2	.
CSVESAGRNYEQYF	TGCAGCGTAGAATCGGCTGGACGGAACTACGAGCAGTACTTC	TRBV29-1	TRBJ2-7	.	.
CASSETWNNEQFF	TGTGCCAGCAGCGAAACGTGGAACAATGAGCAGTTCTTC	TRBV9	TRBJ2-1	.	.
CASSLGGRGDSGANVLTF	TGTGCCAGCAGCCTAGGGGGCAGGGGGGACTCTGGGGCCAACGTCCTGACTTTC	TRBV4-2	TRBJ2-6	.	.
CASYLPGPGELFF	TGTGCCAGCTATCTTCCAGGGCCCGGGGAGCTGTTTTTT	TRBV28	TRBJ2-2	.	.
CASSRLGAYEQYF	TGTGCCAGCAGTCGCCTAGGAGCCTACGAGCAGTACTTC	TRBV6-5	TRBJ2-7	.	.
CASSPLGGAGNTIYF	TGTGCCAGCAGCCCGCTTGGAGGGGCTGGAAACACCATATATTTT	TRBV5-6	TRBJ1-3	.	.
CASSYYDSGMNTEAFF	TGTGCCAGCAGTTACTACGATAGCGGGATGAACACTGAAGCTTTCTTT	TRBV6-6	TRBJ1-1	.	.
CASSPPLTGGFNEKLFF	TGTGCCAGCTCACCACCACTAACCGGGGGCTTTAATGAAAAACTGTTTTTT	TRBV18	TRBJ1-4	.	.
CSEGRGYTF	TGCAGCGAAGGTCGTGGCTACACCTTC	TRBV29-1	TRBJ1-2	.	few
CAWGTGESPLHF	TGTGCCTGGGGGACAGGGGAATCACCCCTCCACTTT	TRBV30	TRBJ1-6	TRBD1	.
CASSFYGQDVYTF	TGTGCCAGCAGCTTTTACGGACAGGACGTCTACACCTTC	TRBV7-2	TRBJ1-2	TRBD1	.
CSVEYNVGTEAFF	TGCAGCGTTGAGTACAATGTGGGGACTGAAGCTTTCTTT	TRBV29-1	TRBJ1-1	.	.
CASSMGLGVGVNTEAFF	TGTGCCAGTAGTATGGGTCTAGGGGTCGGAGTGAACACTGAAGCTTTCTTT	TRBV19	TRBJ1-1	.	.
CAWSFPDRANEQFF	TGTGCCTGGAGTTTCCCGGACAGGGCCAATGAGCAGTTCTTC	TRBV30	TRBJ2-1	TRBD1	.
CATSRGGTEARVQPQHF	TGTGCCACCAGCAGAGGTGGGACGGAAGCGCGGGTACAGCCCCAGCATTTT	TRBV15	TRBJ1-5	.	.